This T cell receptor (beta chain) was obtained from a study of T-cell memory formation after mild COVID-19. V lost 10 bases and J 0 bases, leaving 23 bases between the germline ends. CDR1 and CDR2 (germline): MNHNY, SVGAGI (reference sequence). This CDR3 has 17 residues. In TCRdb, the 5' RACE reads were re-called with MiXCR into one record per CDR3 protein. The table has roughly 350,000 distinct CDR3 sequences, 25% to 30% seen once; the top ten hold roughly 14%. Sequencing input: PBMCs or a T cell subset sorted from them (not recorded which). The sequence came from an adult woman who had mild COVID-19 (a few samples of this study predate the infection). Cell type and time point are not known. The chain joins TRBV6-6 to TRBJ2-3; possible D gene TRBD1, 6 bases. CDR3 protein: CATLGPLSDRSTDTQYF. The CDR3 DNA is TGTGCCACTCTAGGCCCTCTTTCGGACAGAAGCACAGATACGCAGTATTTT.